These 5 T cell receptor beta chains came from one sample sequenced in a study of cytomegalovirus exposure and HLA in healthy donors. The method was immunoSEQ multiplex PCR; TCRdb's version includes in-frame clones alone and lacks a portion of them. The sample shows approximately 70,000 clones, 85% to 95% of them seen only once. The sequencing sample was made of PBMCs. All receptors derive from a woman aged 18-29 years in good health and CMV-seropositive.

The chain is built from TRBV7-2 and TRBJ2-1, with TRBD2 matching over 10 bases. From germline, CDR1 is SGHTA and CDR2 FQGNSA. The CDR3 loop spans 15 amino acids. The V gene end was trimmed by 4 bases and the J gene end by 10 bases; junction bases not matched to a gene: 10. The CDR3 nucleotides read TGTGCCAGCAGCTCCCTAGCGGGGGCGCCAACGGAGCAGTTCTTC. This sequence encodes CASSSLAGAPTEQFF.

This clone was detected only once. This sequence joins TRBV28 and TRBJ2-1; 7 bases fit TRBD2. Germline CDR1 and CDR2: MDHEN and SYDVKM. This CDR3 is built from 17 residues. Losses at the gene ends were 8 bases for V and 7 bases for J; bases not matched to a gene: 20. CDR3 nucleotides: TGTGCCAGCGAAAGTCGGGCGGGAGACCTTTTAAGGAATGAGCAGTTCTTC. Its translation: CASESRAGDLLRNEQFF.

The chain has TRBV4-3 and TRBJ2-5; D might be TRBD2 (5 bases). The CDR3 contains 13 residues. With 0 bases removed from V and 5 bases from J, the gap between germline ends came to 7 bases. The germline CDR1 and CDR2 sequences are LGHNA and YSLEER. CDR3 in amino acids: CASSQDGGETQYF. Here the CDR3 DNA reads TGCGCCAGCAGCCAAGATGGCGGGGAGACCCAGTACTTC.

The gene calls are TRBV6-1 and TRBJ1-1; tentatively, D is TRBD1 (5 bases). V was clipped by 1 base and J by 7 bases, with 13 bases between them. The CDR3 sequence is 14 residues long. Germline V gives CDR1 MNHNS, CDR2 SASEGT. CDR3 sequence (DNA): TGTGCCAGCAGTGAAGGGGGCAACGCAATTGAAGCTTTCTTT. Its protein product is CASSEGGNAIEAFF.

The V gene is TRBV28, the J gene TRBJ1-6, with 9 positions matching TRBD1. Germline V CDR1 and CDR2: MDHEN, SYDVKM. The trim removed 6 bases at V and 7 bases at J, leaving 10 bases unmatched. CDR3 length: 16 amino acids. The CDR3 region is CASRPPGTGRNSPLHF. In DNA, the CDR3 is TGTGCCAGCAGACCCCCCGGGACAGGGAGAAATTCACCCCTCCACTTT. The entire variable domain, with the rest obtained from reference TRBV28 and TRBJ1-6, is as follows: DVKVTQSSRYLVKRTGEKVFLECVQDMDHENMFWYRQDPGLGLRLIYFSYDVKMKEKGDIPEGYSVSREKKERFSLILESASTNQTSMYLCASRPPGTGRNSPLHFGNGTRLTVT.